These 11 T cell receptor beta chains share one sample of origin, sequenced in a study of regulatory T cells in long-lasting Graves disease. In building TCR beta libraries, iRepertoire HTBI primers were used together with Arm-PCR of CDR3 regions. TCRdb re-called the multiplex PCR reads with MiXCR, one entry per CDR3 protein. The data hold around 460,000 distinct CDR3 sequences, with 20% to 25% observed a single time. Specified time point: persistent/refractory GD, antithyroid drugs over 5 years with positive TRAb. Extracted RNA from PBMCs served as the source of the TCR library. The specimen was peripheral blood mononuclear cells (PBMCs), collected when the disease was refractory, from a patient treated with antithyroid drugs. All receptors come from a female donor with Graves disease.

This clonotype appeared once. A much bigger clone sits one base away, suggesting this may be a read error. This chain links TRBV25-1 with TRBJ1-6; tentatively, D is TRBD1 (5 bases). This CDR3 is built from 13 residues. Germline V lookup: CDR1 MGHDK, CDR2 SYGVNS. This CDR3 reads CASGPEGNSPPHF. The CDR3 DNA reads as TGTGCCAGCGGACCCGAGGGGAATTCACCCCCCCACTTT.

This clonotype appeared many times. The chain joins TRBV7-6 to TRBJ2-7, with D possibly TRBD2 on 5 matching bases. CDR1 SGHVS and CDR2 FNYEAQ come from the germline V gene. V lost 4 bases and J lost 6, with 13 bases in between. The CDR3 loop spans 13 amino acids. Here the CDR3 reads CASSYYEAVEQYF. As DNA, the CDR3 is TGTGCCAGCAGCTATTATGAAGCGGTCGAGCAGTACTTC.

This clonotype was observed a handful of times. CDR3 sequence reads: CSARDPGDEKLFF. The CDR3 DNA is TGCAGTGCTAGAGATCCAGGGGATGAAAAACTGTTTTTT. The V gene is TRBV20-1, the J gene TRBJ1-4; TRBD1 might be the D (6 bases). CDR3 length: 13 residues. The germline V gene encodes CDR1 DFQATT and CDR2 SNEGSKA (reference sequence). V shed 0 bases and J shed 6 bases, with 8 bases lying between them.

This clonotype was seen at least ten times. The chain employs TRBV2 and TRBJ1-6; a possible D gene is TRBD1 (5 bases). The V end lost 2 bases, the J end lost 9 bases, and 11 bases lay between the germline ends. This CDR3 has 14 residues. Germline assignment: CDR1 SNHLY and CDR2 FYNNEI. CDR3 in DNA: TGTGCCAGCAGTGAACAAGGGGAAGGTTCACCCCTCCACTTT. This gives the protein CASSEQGEGSPLHF.

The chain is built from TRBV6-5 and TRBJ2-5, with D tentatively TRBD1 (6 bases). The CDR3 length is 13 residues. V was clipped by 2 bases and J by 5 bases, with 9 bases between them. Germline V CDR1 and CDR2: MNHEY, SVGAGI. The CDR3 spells CASSYQGLETQYF. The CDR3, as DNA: TGTGCCAGCAGTTACCAGGGGCTGGAGACCCAGTACTTC.

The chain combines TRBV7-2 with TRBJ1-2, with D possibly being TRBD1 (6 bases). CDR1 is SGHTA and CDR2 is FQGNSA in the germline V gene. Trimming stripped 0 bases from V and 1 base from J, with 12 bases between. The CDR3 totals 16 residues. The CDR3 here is CASSLAWTAFNYGYTF. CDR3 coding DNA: TGTGCCAGCAGCTTAGCCTGGACAGCCTTTAACTATGGCTACACCTTC. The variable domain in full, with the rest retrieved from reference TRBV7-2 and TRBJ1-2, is GAGVSQSPSNKVTEKGKDVELRCDPISGHTALYWYRQSLGQGLEFLIYFQGNSAPDKSGLPSDRFSAERTGGSVSTLTIQRTQQEDSAVYLCASSLAWTAFNYGYTFGSGTRLTVV.

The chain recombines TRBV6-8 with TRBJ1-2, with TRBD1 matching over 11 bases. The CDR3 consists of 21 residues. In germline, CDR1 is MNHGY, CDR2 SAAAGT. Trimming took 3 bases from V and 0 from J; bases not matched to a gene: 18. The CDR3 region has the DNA TGTGCCAGCAGTTATTGTGCTTCGGGACAGGGGGAAAAGGTGGCTAACTATGGCTACACCTTC. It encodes CASSYCASGQGEKVANYGYTF.

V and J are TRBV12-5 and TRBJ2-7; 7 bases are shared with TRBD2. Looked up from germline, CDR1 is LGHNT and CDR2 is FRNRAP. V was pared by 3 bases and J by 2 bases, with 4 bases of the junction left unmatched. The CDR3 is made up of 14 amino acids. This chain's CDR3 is CASGFGEGTYEQYF. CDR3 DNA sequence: TGTGCTAGTGGTTTTGGGGAGGGGACCTACGAGCAGTACTTC.

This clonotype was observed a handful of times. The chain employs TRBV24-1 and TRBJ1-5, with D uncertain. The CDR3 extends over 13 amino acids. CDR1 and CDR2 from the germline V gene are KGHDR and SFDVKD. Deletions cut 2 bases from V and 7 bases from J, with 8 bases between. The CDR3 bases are TGTGCCACCAGTGATTGGGCGGGGCAGCCCCAGCATTTT. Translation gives CATSDWAGQPQHF.

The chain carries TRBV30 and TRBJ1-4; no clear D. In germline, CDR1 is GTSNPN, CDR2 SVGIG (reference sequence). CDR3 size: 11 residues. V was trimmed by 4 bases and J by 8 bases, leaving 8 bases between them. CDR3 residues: CAWMGSEKLFF. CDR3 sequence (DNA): TGTGCCTGGATGGGCAGCGAAAAACTGTTTTTT.

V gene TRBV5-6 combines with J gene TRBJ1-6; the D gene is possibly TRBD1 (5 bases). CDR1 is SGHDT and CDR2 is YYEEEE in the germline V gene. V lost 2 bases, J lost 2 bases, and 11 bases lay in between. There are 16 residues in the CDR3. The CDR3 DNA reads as TGTGCCAGCAGCTTTATGGACAAGACCTATAATTCACCCCTCCACTTT. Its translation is CASSFMDKTYNSPLHF.